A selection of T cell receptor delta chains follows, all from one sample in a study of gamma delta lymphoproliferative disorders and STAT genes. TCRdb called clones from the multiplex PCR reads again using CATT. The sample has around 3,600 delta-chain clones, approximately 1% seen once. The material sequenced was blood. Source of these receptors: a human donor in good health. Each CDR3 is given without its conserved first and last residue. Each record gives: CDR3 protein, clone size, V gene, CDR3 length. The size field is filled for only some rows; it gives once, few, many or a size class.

ACDPIIAGDTDKLI,few,TRDV2,14
ALGELTSYRGILGGDKLI,medium-sized,TRDV1,18
ACDPLERGPSPADKLI,large,TRDV2,16
AFPLTSLYWGIRGPFVISTDKLI,medium-sized,TRDV3,23
ACDTGWAGGSSWDTRQMF,few,TRDV2,18
ACDTLADWGIRGVTDKLI,few,TRDV2,18
ACDALGGSADKLI,large,TRDV2,13
ACDVTGGSWDTRQMF,.,TRDV2,15
ACDSWGGSYTDKLI,few,TRDV2,14
ACDTLAGSTDTDKLI,large,TRDV2,15
ACDTVGMNAGVPYTDKLI,large,TRDV2,18
ACDGLGDTRTDKLI,.,TRDV2,14
AFARGILNTDKLI,few,TRDV3,13
ACDLLGGGYGGTDKLI,few,TRDV2,16
AWEVLGDTTDKLI,.,TRDV2,13
ACDLVGIKGTDKLI,large,TRDV2,14
ACDTEYWGISADKLI,large,TRDV2,15
ACDSITGGYAGTDKLI,few,TRDV2,16
ALGERLDFLRITWAQRCDKLI,few,TRDV1,21
ACDRLGALGDDTDKLI,large,TRDV2,16
ACDTVLGDTFTDKLI,.,TRDV2,15
ACDTIAGDTRSSWDTRQMF,hyperexpanded,TRDV2,19
AYRSPEPFPPSDTGGYGADKLI,.,TRAV38-2/DV8,22
ACDGMGATDKLI,few,TRDV2,12
ALGELTFPLFVRDADKLI,medium-sized,TRDV1,18
ALLTGGYNTDKLI,few,TRDV1,13
ACDTAGGYGGMTDKLI,large,TRDV2,16
ACDTGARNNTDKLI,.,TRDV2,14
ACDTVGVLGELYTDKLI,few,TRDV2,17
ALGVLPPGVHKLI,.,TRDV1,13
AFSLPNFWADKLI,medium-sized,TRDV3,13
ACDPMRTGGYRAYEPDKLI,large,TRDV2,19
ACDTAWGDTRWTDKLI,few,TRDV2,16
AWEVLGDTTAWDTRQMF,.,TRDV2,17
AWAPGGYLWFDKLI,.,TRDV2,14
ACDTVGDTPGELI,few,TRDV2,13
ACDPVAGGPNTDKLI,large,TRDV2,15
ALGELGKVRGESYTDKLI,medium-sized,TRDV1,18
ALGELVLRRWGIRRTDKLI,medium-sized,TRDV1,19
ACDGLGGLNTDKLI,large,TRDV2,14
ALGELPVTYRGYTDKLI,medium-sized,TRDV1,17
ACDTKLGDTRRPWDTRQMF,medium-sized,TRDV2,19
AYDPLLLGDTNDKLI,few,TRDV2,15
ACDRWGIRYTDKLI,few,TRDV2,14
ACDTVLGDKSSWDTRQMF,large,TRDV2,18
AFQILGDTRTDKLI,.,TRDV3,14
ACDPVLHGGGSSWDTRQMF,.,TRDV2,19
ACDTVSGGGYASQDWDTRQMF,medium-sized,TRDV2,21
ALGALRPSSQRYWGRVGRDKLI,few,TRDV1,22